This T cell receptor (beta chain) comes out of a study of blood T cell repertoires in COVID-19. Original data processing: Counts of nucleated cells, estimated from reference gene primer amplification, were obtained. TCRdb keeps only in-frame clones here, not all; method: immunoSEQ multiplex PCR. From that table come the V and J calls and clone size; the DNA was used to work out D and trimming. The sample lists over 50,000 clones; 80% to 90% were seen once. Germline V gene sequence: CDR1 LGHDT, CDR2 YNNKEL (reference sequence). The ends were cut back, 5 bases at V and 2 bases at J, with 4 bases in the middle. This CDR3 contains 11 residues. Which cohort a participant joined came from the clinical history participants gave.

The receptor's source is a woman aged 40 to 50 with acute COVID-19. Sequencing was done on a sample of PBMCs or T cells enriched from blood (not recorded which). The V gene is TRBV3-1 (or the pseudogene TRBV3-2), the J gene TRBJ2-7; no clear D. The CDR3 region is CASSSTYEQYF. The CDR3 DNA is TGTGCCAGCAGCTCAACCTACGAGCAGTACTTC.